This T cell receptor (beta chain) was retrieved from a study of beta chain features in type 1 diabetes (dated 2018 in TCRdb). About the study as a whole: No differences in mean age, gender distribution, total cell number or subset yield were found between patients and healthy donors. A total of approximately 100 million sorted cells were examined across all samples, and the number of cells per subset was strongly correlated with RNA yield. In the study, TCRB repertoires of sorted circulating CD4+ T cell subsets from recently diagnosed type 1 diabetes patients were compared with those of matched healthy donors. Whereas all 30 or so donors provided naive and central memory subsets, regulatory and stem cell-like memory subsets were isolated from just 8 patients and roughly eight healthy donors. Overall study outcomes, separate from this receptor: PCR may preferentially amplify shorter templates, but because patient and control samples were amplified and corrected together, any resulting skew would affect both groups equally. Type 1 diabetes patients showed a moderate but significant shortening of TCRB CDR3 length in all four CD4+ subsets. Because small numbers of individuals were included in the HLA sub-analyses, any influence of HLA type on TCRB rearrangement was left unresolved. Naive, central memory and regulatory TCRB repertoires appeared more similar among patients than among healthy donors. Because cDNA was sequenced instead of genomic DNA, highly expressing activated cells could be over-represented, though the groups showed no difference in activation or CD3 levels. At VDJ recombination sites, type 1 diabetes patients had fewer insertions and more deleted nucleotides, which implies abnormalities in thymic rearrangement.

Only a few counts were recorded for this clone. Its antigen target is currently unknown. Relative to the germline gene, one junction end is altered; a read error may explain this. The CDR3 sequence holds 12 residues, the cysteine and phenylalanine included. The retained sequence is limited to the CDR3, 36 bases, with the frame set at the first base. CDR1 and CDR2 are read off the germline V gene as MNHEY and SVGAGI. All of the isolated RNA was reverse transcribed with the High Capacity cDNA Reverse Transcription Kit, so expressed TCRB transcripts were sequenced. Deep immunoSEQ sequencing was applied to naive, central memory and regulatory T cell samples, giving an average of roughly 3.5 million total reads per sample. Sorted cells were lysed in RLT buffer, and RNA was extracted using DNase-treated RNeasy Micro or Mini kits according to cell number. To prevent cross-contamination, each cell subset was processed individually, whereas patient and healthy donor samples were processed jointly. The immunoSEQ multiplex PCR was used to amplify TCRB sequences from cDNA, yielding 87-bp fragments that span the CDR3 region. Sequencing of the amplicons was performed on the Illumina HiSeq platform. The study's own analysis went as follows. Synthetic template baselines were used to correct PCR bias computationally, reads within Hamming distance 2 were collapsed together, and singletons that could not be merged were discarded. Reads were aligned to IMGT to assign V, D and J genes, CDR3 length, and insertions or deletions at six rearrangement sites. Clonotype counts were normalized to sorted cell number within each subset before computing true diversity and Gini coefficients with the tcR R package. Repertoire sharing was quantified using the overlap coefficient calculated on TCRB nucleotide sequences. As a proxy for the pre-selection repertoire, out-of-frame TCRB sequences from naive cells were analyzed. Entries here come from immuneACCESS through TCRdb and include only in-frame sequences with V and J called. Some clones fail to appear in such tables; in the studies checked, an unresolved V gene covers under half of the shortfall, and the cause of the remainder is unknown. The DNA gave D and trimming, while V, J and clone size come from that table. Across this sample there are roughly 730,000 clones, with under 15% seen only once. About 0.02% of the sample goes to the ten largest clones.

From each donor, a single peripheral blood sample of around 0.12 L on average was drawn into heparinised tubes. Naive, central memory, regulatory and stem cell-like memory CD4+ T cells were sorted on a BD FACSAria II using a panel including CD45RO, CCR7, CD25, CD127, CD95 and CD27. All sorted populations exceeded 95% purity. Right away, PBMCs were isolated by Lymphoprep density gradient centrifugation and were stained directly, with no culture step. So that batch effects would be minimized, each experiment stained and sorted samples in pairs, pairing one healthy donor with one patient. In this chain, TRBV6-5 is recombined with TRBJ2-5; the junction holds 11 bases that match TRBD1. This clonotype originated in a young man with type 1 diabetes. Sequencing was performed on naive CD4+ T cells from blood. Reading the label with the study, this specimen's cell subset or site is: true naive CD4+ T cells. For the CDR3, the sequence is CASRRTGGKSNF. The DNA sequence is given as TGTGCCAGCAGGCGGACAGGGGGCAAAAGTAACTTC.